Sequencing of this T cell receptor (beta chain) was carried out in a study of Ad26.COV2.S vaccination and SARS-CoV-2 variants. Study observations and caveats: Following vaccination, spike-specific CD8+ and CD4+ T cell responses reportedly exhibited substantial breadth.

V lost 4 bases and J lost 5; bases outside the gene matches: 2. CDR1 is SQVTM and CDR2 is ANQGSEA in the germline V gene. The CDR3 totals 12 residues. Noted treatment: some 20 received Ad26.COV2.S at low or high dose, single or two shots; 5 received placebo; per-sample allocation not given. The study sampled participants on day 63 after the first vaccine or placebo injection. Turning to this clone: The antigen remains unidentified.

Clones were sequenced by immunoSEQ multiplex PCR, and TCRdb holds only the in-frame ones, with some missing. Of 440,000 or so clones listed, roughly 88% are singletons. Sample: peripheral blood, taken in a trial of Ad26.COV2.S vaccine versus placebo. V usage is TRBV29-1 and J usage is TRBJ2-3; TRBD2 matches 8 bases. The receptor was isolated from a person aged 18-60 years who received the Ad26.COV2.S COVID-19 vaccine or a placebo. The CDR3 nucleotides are TGCAGCGTTGGAGCGGGAGAAGATACGCAGTATTTT. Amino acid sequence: CSVGAGEDTQYF.